Following are 15 T cell receptor beta chains from one sample sequenced in a study of blood T cell repertoires in COVID-19. Method: immunoSEQ multiplex PCR; TCRdb's copy keeps in-frame clones and lacks some. The sample lists over 110,000 clones; 84% were seen once. Input material: PBMCs or T cells enriched from blood (not recorded which). The receptors here all came from a man in his fifties in a cohort exposed to, infected with or recovered from COVID-19 (not recorded which).

This chain joins TRBV6-5 and TRBJ2-7, with a possible D match to TRBD2 (5 bases). The V end was cut by 7 bases, the J end by 7 bases, with 14 bases between. CDR1 is MNHEY and CDR2 is SVGAGI in the germline V gene. This CDR3 region has 12 residues. The CDR3 nucleotides read TGTGCCAGCAATCCGGACTTAGGGGAGCAGTACTTC. This sequence encodes CASNPDLGEQYF.

This clone has just a few counts. V usage is TRBV4-2 and J usage is TRBJ2-7; the match to TRBD2 covers 9 bases. Germline CDR1 reads LGHNA; CDR2 reads YNFKEQ. This CDR3 has 15 residues. Germline trimming cut 3 bases from V and 2 bases from J; bases unmatched to any gene: 5. The DNA of the CDR3 is TGTGCCAGCAGCCAGGTGACTAGCGGAGCCTACGAGCAGTACTTC. It translates to CASSQVTSGAYEQYF.

This CDR3 reads CASSPSTGVSPLHF. The CDR3 DNA sequence: TGTGCCAGCTCACCCTCGACAGGGGTCTCACCCCTCCACTTT. The V call is TRBV18, the J call TRBJ1-6; 8 bases are shared with TRBD1. J gave up 10 bases and V 3 bases, and 5 bases lay outside the gene matches. The germline V gene has CDR1 KGHSH and CDR2 LQKENI. This CDR3 has 14 residues.

This sequence joins TRBV15 and TRBJ2-3; D uncertain. V lost 0 bases, J lost 3 bases, and 10 bases lay in between. Germline assignment: CDR1 LNHNV and CDR2 YYDKDF (reference sequence). There are 15 residues in the CDR3. In DNA, the CDR3 is TGTGCCACCAGCAGAGAAAATTCCAGAACAGATACGCAGTATTTT. This translates into CATSRENSRTDTQYF.

V is TRBV4-1 and J is TRBJ2-7; D is perhaps TRBD1 (6 bases). Germline V CDR1 and CDR2: MGHRA, YSYEKL. The CDR3 is 14 amino acids. Deletions cut 6 bases from V and 8 bases from J, with 20 bases between. The CDR3: CASSRDNQAVQQYF. In DNA, the CDR3 is TGCGCCAGCAGTCGGGACAATCAGGCCGTGCAGCAGTACTTC.

The chain joins TRBV28 to TRBJ2-1, with TRBD1 matching over 7 bases. Germline CDR1 MDHEN, CDR2 SYDVKM. V lost 3 bases to trimming and J lost 4 bases; unmatched junction nucleotides: 3. The CDR3 consists of 14 residues. The CDR3 region has the DNA TGTGCCAGCAGTTTTAGGGACAGATACAATGAGCAGTTCTTC. This codes for CASSFRDRYNEQFF.

The chain uses TRBV19 and TRBJ2-7; D is perhaps TRBD2 (6 bases). Germline-derived CDR1 and CDR2 are LNHDA and SQIVND (reference sequence). Trimming pared 9 bases from V and 6 bases from J, leaving 15 bases between. CDR3 length: 12 amino acids. CDR3 bases: TGTGCCAGCACGCGGGGAGGAGGCGAGCAGTACTTC. Translation: CASTRGGGEQYF.

The chain combines TRBV27 with TRBJ1-1; 7 positions agree with TRBD1. V shed 2 bases and J 0 bases; nucleotides not matched to a gene: 6. The CDR3 loop spans 16 amino acids. The germline gives CDR1 MNHEY, CDR2 SMNVEV (reference sequence). The CDR3 DNA follows: TGTGCCAGCAGTTTAATCCCGACAGGGATGAACACTGAAGCTTTCTTT. Encoded protein: CASSLIPTGMNTEAFF.

The chain joins TRBV9 to TRBJ2-1; D might be TRBD2 (6 bases). Germline CDR1 is SGDLS and CDR2 is YYNGEE. This CDR3 has 16 residues. The V gene lost 2 bases and the J gene lost 2 bases, with 14 bases spanning the gap. The chain's CDR3 is CASSVELALTYNEQFF. CDR3 sequence (DNA): TGTGCCAGCAGCGTCGAACTAGCCCTAACCTACAATGAGCAGTTCTTC. Using reference TRBV9 and TRBJ2-1 for the parts outside the CDR3, the full variable domain is DSGVTQTPKHLITATGQRVTLRCSPRSGDLSVYWYQQSLDQGLQFLIQYYNGEERAKGNILERFSAQQFPDLHSELNLSSLELGDSALYFCASSVELALTYNEQFFGPGTRLTVL.

This clone was detected once. The chain recombines TRBV28 with TRBJ1-6; D not certain. This CDR3 spans 11 amino acids. With 3 bases removed from V and 9 bases from J, the gap between germline ends came to 3 bases. Germline V gene sequence: CDR1 MDHEN, CDR2 SYDVKM. The CDR3 DNA sequence: TGTGCCAGCAGTTTCAGTTCACCCCTCCACTTT. As protein: CASSFSSPLHF. Supplemented by reference TRBV28 and TRBJ1-6, the full variable domain reads DVKVTQSSRYLVKRTGEKVFLECVQDMDHENMFWYRQDPGLGLRLIYFSYDVKMKEKGDIPEGYSVSREKKERFSLILESASTNQTSMYLCASSFSSPLHFGNGTRLTVT.

This clone was detected once. The chain couples TRBV7-2 to TRBJ2-3; D not certain. The CDR3 is 14 residues long. Looked up from germline, CDR1 is SGHTA and CDR2 is FQGNSA. V was trimmed by 0 bases and J by 4 bases, leaving 8 bases between them. The CDR3 DNA follows: TGTGCCAGCAGCTTAGCCCACTCGTCAGATACGCAGTATTTT. Amino acid sequence: CASSLAHSSDTQYF.

J is TRBJ1-5 and V is TRBV6-6, with TRBD1 identical over 7 bases. The CDR3 length is 14 residues. After removal of 4 bases from V and 4 bases from J, the junction contained 4 bases not matched to a gene. Germline assignment: CDR1 MNHNY and CDR2 SVGAGI (reference sequence). Here the CDR3 DNA reads TGTGCCAGCAGTTTTACAGGGGCAAATCAGCCCCAGCATTTT. This codes for CASSFTGANQPQHF.

This chain links TRBV19 with TRBJ1-1, with unresolved D. Trimming pared 3 bases from V and 7 bases from J, leaving 9 bases between. Looked up from germline, CDR1 is LNHDA and CDR2 is SQIVND (reference sequence). CDR3 length equals 12 residues. The DNA for the CDR3 is TGTGCCAGTAGTATCCCGGGTTTTGAAGCTTTCTTT. Translated: CASSIPGFEAFF. The entire variable domain, with the rest obtained from reference TRBV19 and TRBJ1-1, is as follows: DGGITQSPKYLFRKEGQNVTLSCEQNLNHDAMYWYRQDPGQGLRLIYYSQIVNDFQKGDIAEGYSVSREKKESFPLTVTSAQKNPTAFYLCASSIPGFEAFFGQGTRLTVV.

J is TRBJ2-1 and V is TRBV19, with 9 bases matching TRBD2. Trimming took 6 bases from V and 7 from J; bases not matched to a gene: 19. The CDR3 runs to 18 residues. Germline CDR1 is LNHDA and CDR2 is SQIVND (reference sequence). As DNA, the CDR3 is TGTGCCAGTAGGCGTACTAGCGGGCCCCCCTTCCTTAGTAATGAGCAGTTCTTC. Its translation: CASRRTSGPPFLSNEQFF.

This clone was recorded once. As DNA, the CDR3 is TGTGCCTGGACCCGTGTGGGGGGCTACGAGCAGTACTTC. Translation: CAWTRVGGYEQYF. The chain joins TRBV30 to TRBJ2-7; a weak D match, TRBD2 (6 bases). The V end lost 4 bases, the J end lost 3 bases, and 13 bases lay between the germline ends. Germline CDR1 GTSNPN, CDR2 SVGIG (reference sequence). The CDR3 has 13 residues. Full variable domain (remainder filled in from reference TRBV30 and TRBJ2-7): SQTIHQWPATLVQPVGSPLSLECTVEGTSNPNLYWYRQAAGRGLQLLFYSVGIGQISSEVPQNLSASRPQDRQFILSSKKLLLSDSGFYLCAWTRVGGYEQYFGPGTRLTVT.